These 22 T cell receptor beta chains came from one sample sequenced in a study of OX40 agonist ivuxolimab in advanced cancers. Profiling relied on immunoSEQ multiplex PCR, and the TCRdb table lists in-frame clones only, not all of them. This table holds around 140,000 clones, about nine tenths found once. This specimen consisted of CD4+ or CD8+ T cells sorted from blood, obtained in a trial of the OX40 agonist ivuxolimab. The receptors shown here come from an adult with an advanced solid tumor such as melanoma, head and neck, liver or kidney cancer.

V usage is TRBV19 and J usage is TRBJ2-2; 10 bases are shared with TRBD1. Germline assignment: CDR1 LNHDA and CDR2 SQIVND (reference sequence). With 5 bases clipped from V and 5 bases from J, the junction kept 8 bases outside the gene matches. The CDR3 contains 16 residues. The CDR3 spells CASSPTGGLGTGELFF. In DNA, the CDR3 is TGTGCCAGTAGTCCGACAGGGGGCCTCGGGACCGGGGAGCTGTTTTTT.

The rearrangement joins TRBV18 to TRBJ2-3; D call uncertain. The CDR3 consists of 16 residues. CDR1 KGHSH and CDR2 LQKENI come from the germline V gene. Trimming took off 4 bases at V and 0 bases at J, with 14 bases between the two ends. The DNA for the CDR3 is TGTGCCAGCTCACGGGTTGATGTTGGTAGCACAGATACGCAGTATTTT. The encoded protein is CASSRVDVGSTDTQYF.

The V and J genes are TRBV13 and TRBJ1-1, with TRBD1 matching 8 bases. Germline CDR1 reads PRHDT; CDR2 reads FYEKMQ (reference sequence). J lost 6 bases, V lost 4 bases, and 7 bases had no gene match. The CDR3 extends over 14 amino acids. The CDR3 region is CASSSTTGAPEAFF. The CDR3 bases are TGTGCCAGCAGCTCGACGACAGGGGCCCCTGAAGCTTTCTTT.

The CDR3 coding sequence is TGCAGTGCTAGGGACCTCGGGGAGCTGTTTTTT. It is translated as CSARDLGELFF. The rearrangement uses TRBV20-1 and TRBJ2-2; no definite D call. V was shortened by 3 bases and J by 7 bases, with 6 bases between the two germline ends. Germline lookup yields CDR1 DFQATT and CDR2 SNEGSKA (reference sequence). This CDR3 is built from 11 residues.

The gene calls are TRBV15 and TRBJ1-1, with TRBD1 matching 7 bases. Germline V gene sequence: CDR1 LNHNV, CDR2 YYDKDF (reference sequence). Losses at the gene ends were 5 bases for V and 0 bases for J; bases not matched to a gene: 6. The CDR3 totals 15 residues. CDR3 sequence (DNA): TGTGCCACCAGCGTTTCGGGACAGATGAACACTGAAGCTTTCTTT. Encoded protein: CATSVSGQMNTEAFF.

This clone was recorded once. The chain couples TRBV2 to TRBJ1-3; 7 bases are shared with TRBD1. The ends lost 7 bases at V and 0 bases at J; junction bases unmatched: 3. This CDR3 is built from 14 residues. The germline V gene encodes CDR1 SNHLY and CDR2 FYNNEI. The chain's CDR3 is CASTRQGSGNTIYF. For the CDR3, the DNA is TGTGCCAGCACCAGACAGGGCTCTGGAAACACCATATATTTT.

This chain connects TRBV19 to TRBJ1-3; TRBD1 agrees at 7 bases. The ends lost 6 bases at V and 0 bases at J; junction bases unmatched: 2. The CDR3 runs 14 residues. Germline V gives CDR1 LNHDA, CDR2 SQIVND (reference sequence). DNA for the CDR3: TGTGCCAGTAGGACAGGGACCTCTGGAAACACCATATATTTT. Its protein is CASRTGTSGNTIYF.

This chain uses TRBV4-2 with TRBJ1-1, with D perhaps matching TRBD1 (5 bases). CDR3 length: 15 residues. Per the germline V gene, CDR1 is LGHNA and CDR2 is YNFKEQ. The V gene lost 0 bases and the J gene lost 7 bases, with 15 bases spanning the gap. The CDR3 protein is CASSQDPRASLEAFF. DNA of the CDR3: TGTGCCAGCAGCCAAGATCCCAGGGCCTCTCTTGAAGCTTTCTTT.

The chain employs TRBV28 and TRBJ2-7, with 9 bases fitting TRBD2. From germline, CDR1 is MDHEN and CDR2 SYDVKM. The CDR3 consists of 14 residues. Unmatched junction bases numbered 3, after V lost 3 bases and J lost 3 bases. The CDR3: CASSLLAGDYEQYF. CDR3 nucleotide sequence: TGTGCCAGCAGTTTGTTAGCGGGAGACTACGAGCAGTACTTC.

In DNA form, the CDR3 reads TGTGCCAGCAGCCGACTGGTACTAGCGGGGTACACAGATACGCAGTATTTT. It encodes CASSRLVLAGYTDTQYF. The chain carries TRBV5-7 and TRBJ2-3; 10 bases are shared with TRBD2. TRBV5-7 is an open reading frame, and its role is uncertain. The CDR3 sequence is 17 residues long. V lost 4 bases and J lost 2; bases outside the gene matches: 10.

The V gene is TRBV27, the J gene TRBJ1-1; TRBD1 matches at 8 bases. Unmatched junction bases numbered 9, after V lost 8 bases and J lost 4 bases. Germline V lookup: CDR1 MNHEY, CDR2 SMNVEV (reference sequence). This CDR3 is 14 amino acids long. The CDR3 coding sequence is TGTGCCAGCCTCCCAGGGGGCAGTGGCACTGAAGCTTTCTTT. Protein: CASLPGGSGTEAFF.

The genes are TRBV28 and TRBJ2-7; D is unresolved. Between the trimmed V and J ends, which lost 6 bases and 2 bases, there was a span of 11 bases. This CDR3 comprises 13 residues. CDR1 MDHEN and CDR2 SYDVKM come from the germline V gene. This CDR3 reads CASSPPPTYEQYF. CDR3 in DNA: TGTGCCAGCAGCCCGCCTCCAACCTACGAGCAGTACTTC.

The chain has TRBV25-1 and TRBJ2-2, with TRBD2 matching over 13 bases. CDR3 length equals 17 residues. The V gene's germline CDR1 is MGHDK and CDR2 SYGVNS. Losses at the gene ends were 4 bases for V and 4 bases for J; bases not matched to a gene: 6. The CDR3 region is CASSALAGGQVTGELFF. DNA of the CDR3: TGTGCCAGCAGTGCACTAGCGGGAGGGCAAGTCACCGGGGAGCTGTTTTTT.

V gene TRBV7-2 combines with J gene TRBJ2-7, with 9 bases identical to TRBD2. In germline, CDR1 is SGHTA, CDR2 FQGNSA. CDR3 length: 14 residues. V shed 2 bases and J 6 bases; nucleotides not matched to a gene: 5. Here the CDR3 DNA reads TGTGCCAGCAGCTTATTTGCTAGCGGGACCGAGCAGTACTTC. Its translation is CASSLFASGTEQYF. Full variable domain (remainder filled in from reference TRBV7-2 and TRBJ2-7): GAGVSQSPSNKVTEKGKDVELRCDPISGHTALYWYRQSLGQGLEFLIYFQGNSAPDKSGLPSDRFSAERTGGSVSTLTIQRTQQEDSAVYLCASSLFASGTEQYFGPGTRLTVT.

V gene TRBV10-3 combines with J gene TRBJ1-5, with D uncertain. Germline V gene sequence: CDR1 ENHRY, CDR2 SYGVKD. Trimming took off 0 bases at V and 4 bases at J, with 7 bases between the two ends. This CDR3 is built from 14 residues. Here the CDR3 DNA reads TGTGCCATCAGTGAGTCGGCGGGGAATCAGCCCCAGCATTTT. This gives the protein CAISESAGNQPQHF.

The genes are TRBV5-5 and TRBJ2-3; D is undetermined. Looked up from germline, CDR1 is SGHKS and CDR2 is YYEKEE (reference sequence). Trimming removed 4 bases from V and 2 bases from J, with 14 bases in between. The CDR3 is 15 amino acids. The CDR3 is CASSPPPRITDTQYF. The CDR3 coding sequence is TGTGCCAGCAGCCCCCCTCCTCGAATCACAGATACGCAGTATTTT.

In its sample, this clone was seen once. The rearrangement uses TRBV4-3 and TRBJ2-3; D is uncertain. There are 17 residues in the CDR3. Trimming cost V 2 bases and J 0 bases, with 15 bases left between them. Germline CDR1 and CDR2: LGHNA and YSLEER. The CDR3 reads CASSQQGGGLSTDTQYF. The CDR3 bases are TGCGCCAGCAGCCAACAAGGCGGTGGGCTCAGCACAGATACGCAGTATTTT.

This chain links TRBV19 with TRBJ1-5; D is ambiguous. The CDR3 totals 12 residues. Per germline, CDR1 LNHDA and CDR2 SQIVND (reference sequence). Trimming removed 5 bases at V and 7 bases at J, with 9 bases between. CDR3 DNA: TGTGCCAGTAGTGCTGACTTCCAGCCCCAGCATTTT. Translation: CASSADFQPQHF.

V gene TRBV6-5 combines with J gene TRBJ1-2, with unresolved D. The CDR3 loop spans 10 amino acids. The V end was cut by 7 bases, the J end by 8 bases, with 8 bases between. CDR1 is MNHEY, CDR2 SVGAGI, per germline. CDR3 protein: CASMAGGYTF. The CDR3 coding sequence is TGTGCCAGCATGGCCGGAGGCTACACCTTC.

The chain carries TRBV9 and TRBJ1-1, with a weak D call TRBD1 (5 bases). Looked up from germline, CDR1 is SGDLS and CDR2 is YYNGEE. This CDR3 spans 14 amino acids. With 3 bases removed from V and 0 bases from J, the gap between germline ends came to 9 bases. CDR3 loop: CASSAGHMNTEAFF. The CDR3 DNA is TGTGCCAGCAGCGCTGGACATATGAACACTGAAGCTTTCTTT.

V usage is TRBV28 and J usage is TRBJ2-7, with 10 bases fitting TRBD1. The germline V gene has CDR1 MDHEN and CDR2 SYDVKM. CDR3 length equals 14 residues. The V segment lost 7 bases and the J segment 4 bases; nucleotides outside the gene matches: 7. CDR3 coding DNA: TGTGCCAGCAAGCCGACAGGGGGCTCTTACGAGCAGTACTTC. Translating gives CASKPTGGSYEQYF.

This chain uses TRBV28 with TRBJ1-2, with D tentatively TRBD1 (6 bases). Germline lookup yields CDR1 MDHEN and CDR2 SYDVKM. This CDR3 is built from 13 residues. The ends were cut back, 7 bases at V and 4 bases at J, with 13 bases in the middle. This CDR3 reads CASNRGISYGYTF. In nucleotides, the CDR3 is TGTGCCAGCAATAGGGGGATTAGCTATGGCTACACCTTC.